The rows below give T cell receptor beta chains drawn from one sample of a study of blood T cell repertoires in COVID-19. Clones were sequenced by immunoSEQ multiplex PCR, and TCRdb holds only the in-frame ones, with some missing. Found here are 220,000 or so clones, around 89% of them singletons; the top ten hold 0.87%. Sequenced sample: PBMCs or T cells enriched from blood (not recorded which). The source of these receptors is a middle-aged man who had been exposed to COVID-19. Each CDR3 is given with its conserved first and last residue. D genes are given only for firm matches. Not every row has a clone size; where given, it reads once, few, many or a size class.

J gene,D gene,V gene,clone size,CDR3 protein,CDR3 DNA
TRBJ1-1,TRBD1,TRBV5-1,-,CASSFSGQGGNTEAFF,TGCGCCAGCAGCTTCTCAGGACAGGGAGGAAACACTGAAGCTTTCTTT
TRBJ1-2,TRBD1,TRBV7-2,few,CASSPGQEANYGYTF,TGTGCCAGCAGCCCCGGACAGGAAGCTAACTATGGCTACACCTTC
TRBJ1-3,-,TRBV28,-,CASSSTIWLGGNTIYF,TGTGCCAGCAGTTCCACCATTTGGCTCGGGGGAAACACCATATATTTT
TRBJ1-4,-,TRBV28,-,CASTLGGEKLFF,TGTGCCAGCACCCTGGGCGGGGAAAAACTGTTTTTT
TRBJ1-1,TRBD1,TRBV18,-,CASSRDRNTEAFF,TGTGCCAGCTCACGGGACAGAAACACTGAAGCTTTCTTT
TRBJ2-3,TRBD2,TRBV7-2,-,CASSLLPSGAADTQYF,TGTGCCAGCAGCTTATTGCCTAGCGGGGCGGCAGATACGCAGTATTTT
TRBJ2-2,TRBD2,TRBV28,-,CASSVGGASSGELFF,TGTGCCAGCAGCGTCGGGGGGGCTTCGTCCGGGGAGCTGTTTTTT
TRBJ1-6,-,TRBV7-2,-,CASSRGLMGSPLHF,TGTGCCAGCAGCAGGGGTCTTATGGGGTCACCCCTCCACTTT
TRBJ2-7,-,TRBV7-9,-,CASSLVQGSYEQYF,TGTGCCAGCAGCTTAGTGCAGGGGTCCTACGAGCAGTACTTC
TRBJ1-3,-,TRBV5-1,-,CASSLYTSGNTIYF,TGCGCCAGCAGCTTGTACACCTCTGGAAACACCATATATTTT
TRBJ1-5,TRBD1,TRBV28,-,CASSLSGTGDVQPQHF,TGTGCCAGCAGTTTATCTGGGACAGGGGATGTTCAGCCCCAGCATTTT
TRBJ1-3,-,TRBV6-5,-,CASINKGAAGNTIYF,TGTGCCAGCATCAACAAAGGGGCAGCTGGAAACACCATATATTTT
TRBJ1-4,TRBD1,TRBV11-2,-,CASSWGQSATNEKLFF,TGTGCCAGCAGCTGGGGACAGTCGGCAACTAATGAAAAACTGTTTTTT
TRBJ1-1,-,TRBV19,-,CASSMGQENTEAFF,TGTGCCAGTAGTATGGGGCAAGAGAACACTGAAGCTTTCTTT
TRBJ2-5,-,TRBV7-2,-,CASSPGVEWVQETQYF,TGTGCCAGCAGCCCGGGGGTCGAGTGGGTCCAAGAGACCCAGTACTTC
TRBJ1-5,TRBD1,TRBV3-1/TRBV3-2,-,CASSQWTGGADQPQHF,TGTGCCAGCAGCCAGTGGACAGGGGGCGCGGATCAGCCCCAGCATTTT
TRBJ2-1,TRBD2,TRBV6-5,-,CASGGLAGVDEQFF,TGTGCCAGCGGGGGACTAGCGGGGGTAGATGAGCAGTTCTTC
TRBJ1-2,TRBD1,TRBV3-1/TRBV3-2,-,CASSQTYRGLLYGYTF,TGTGCCAGCAGCCAAACTTACAGGGGGTTGCTCTATGGCTACACCTTC
TRBJ2-1,-,TRBV9,-,CASSVGTVSYNEQFF,TGTGCCAGCAGCGTAGGGACAGTATCCTACAATGAGCAGTTCTTC
TRBJ2-5,-,TRBV29-1,once,CSATGLAQETQYF,TGCAGCGCCACAGGGCTAGCCCAAGAGACCCAGTACTTC
TRBJ1-3,-,TRBV4-1,-,CASSQGTSSGNTIYF,TGCGCCAGCAGCCAAGGTACCAGCTCTGGAAACACCATATATTTT
TRBJ1-1,-,TRBV18,few,CASSPTGYTEAFF,TGTGCCAGCTCACCTACAGGGTACACTGAAGCTTTCTTT
TRBJ1-2,-,TRBV4-2,-,CASSQEPARSYGYTF,TGTGCCAGCAGCCAAGAACCCGCTAGGAGCTATGGCTACACCTTC
TRBJ1-4,TRBD1,TRBV5-6,-,CASSLDRGHEKLFF,TGTGCCAGCAGCTTGGACAGGGGTCATGAAAAACTGTTTTTT
TRBJ1-2,-,TRBV19,-,CASSIRENYGYTF,TGTGCCAGTAGTATCAGGGAAAACTATGGCTACACCTTC
TRBJ1-2,-,TRBV2,-,CASSERNGYTF,TGTGCCAGCAGTGAGAGGAATGGCTACACCTTC
TRBJ2-5,-,TRBV5-1,-,CASSLRVSEETQYF,TGCGCCAGCAGCTTGCGTGTTTCGGAAGAGACCCAGTACTTC
TRBJ2-1,TRBD2,TRBV7-6,-,CASTQLALPYNEQFF,TGTGCCAGCACCCAACTAGCGCTACCTTACAATGAGCAGTTCTTC
TRBJ1-3,-,TRBV19,-,CASSSGTGLSGNTIYF,TGTGCCAGTAGCTCCGGGACGGGACTCTCTGGAAACACCATATATTTT
TRBJ1-1,-,TRBV19,-,CASSISPDWGDTEAFF,TGTGCCAGTAGTATCTCACCGGACTGGGGAGACACTGAAGCTTTCTTT
TRBJ2-1,TRBD1,TRBV10-3,-,CAISRTGDNEQFF,TGTGCCATCAGCAGGACAGGGGACAATGAGCAGTTCTTC
TRBJ2-3,-,TRBV3-1/TRBV3-2,-,CASSQYDKDTQYF,TGTGCCAGCAGCCAATACGACAAAGATACGCAGTATTTT
TRBJ1-3,-,TRBV5-1,-,CASSLAWGSLSGNTIYF,TGCGCCAGCAGCTTGGCATGGGGCTCCCTCTCTGGAAACACCATATATTTT
TRBJ2-2,TRBD1,TRBV11-3,few,CASSRGQPHTGELFF,TGTGCCAGCAGCAGGGGACAGCCACACACCGGGGAGCTGTTTTTT
TRBJ2-1,TRBD1,TRBV5-1,-,CASSLDGDSSYNEQFF,TGCGCCAGCAGCTTGGACGGGGACAGCTCCTACAATGAGCAGTTCTTC
TRBJ2-1,TRBD1,TRBV28,-,CASSLLGQGTYNEQFF,TGTGCCAGCAGTTTATTGGGACAGGGTACCTACAATGAGCAGTTCTTC
TRBJ2-1,-,TRBV2,-,CATDRERSGTVLFF,TGTGCCACCGATCGGGAGCGGAGTGGTACGGTTCTGTTCTTC
TRBJ1-2,-,TRBV5-4,once,CASSLNRYYGYTF,TGTGCCAGCAGCCTTAACAGGTACTATGGCTACACCTTC
TRBJ1-6,TRBD1,TRBV4-1,-,CASRGPGTGVLSPLHF,TGCGCCAGCAGAGGCCCCGGGACAGGGGTTCTATCACCCCTCCACTTT
TRBJ2-5,TRBD2,TRBV24-1,-,CATSPSGGQETQYF,TGTGCCACCAGTCCTAGCGGGGGTCAAGAGACCCAGTACTTC
TRBJ2-5,-,TRBV3-1/TRBV3-2,-,CASSPEVETQYF,TGTGCCAGCAGCCCTGAGGTGGAGACCCAGTACTTC
TRBJ1-1,TRBD1,TRBV11-2,-,CASSPTGGGEAFF,TGTGCCAGCAGCCCGACAGGGGGGGGTGAAGCTTTCTTT
TRBJ2-3,TRBD2,TRBV7-3,-,CASSTGLAGGDTQYF,TGTGCCAGCAGCACCGGACTAGCGGGAGGAGATACGCAGTATTTT
TRBJ2-1,TRBD1,TRBV6-5,-,CASSPGWTGDSKAVF,TGTGCCAGCAGCCCCGGTTGGACAGGGGACTCCAAGGCAGTCTTC
TRBJ1-1,-,TRBV18,-,CASSPELRTEAFF,TGTGCCAGCTCACCTGAGTTGCGGACTGAAGCTTTCTTT